This T cell receptor beta chain was sequenced for a study of cytomegalovirus exposure and HLA in healthy donors. Germline V gene data show CDR1 as SGHDN and CDR2 as FVKESK. The CDR3 is 15 amino acids. The V and J ends lost 3 bases and 0 bases respectively, with 9 bases between them. Method: immunoSEQ multiplex PCR; TCRdb's copy keeps in-frame clones and lacks some. The data hold some 140,000 clones, with approximately 82% observed a single time. The receptor comes from a man aged 25 to 40 in good health and CMV-seropositive. Sequenced input: PBMCs. The genes are TRBV14 and TRBJ1-3, with D unresolved. CDR3 coding DNA: TGTGCCAGCAGCCAGAGGGCTCTCTCTGGAAACACCATATATTTT. Translation: CASSQRALSGNTIYF. Supplemented by reference TRBV14 and TRBJ1-3, the full variable domain reads EAGVTQFPSHSVIEKGQTVTLRCDPISGHDNLYWYRRVMGKEIKFLLHFVKESKQDESGMPNNRFLAERTGGTYSTLKVQPAELEDSGVYFCASSQRALSGNTIYFGEGSWLTVV.